The next 9 T cell receptor beta chains were all read from a single sample in a study of cytomegalovirus exposure and HLA in healthy donors. The primer mix had 60 Vbeta and 13 Jbeta primers. This table comes from immunoSEQ multiplex PCR, and its TCRdb copy is limited to in-frame clones, with some not included. The sample lists 55,000 to 75,000 clones; 62% were seen once. Sequencing input: PBMCs. These receptors were collected from a man aged 30-40 years in good health and CMV-seronegative.

Only a few counts were recorded for this clone. The rearrangement uses TRBV19 and TRBJ2-7; the D gene is possibly TRBD2 (5 bases). The CDR3 contains 12 residues. V was cut by 3 bases and J by 5 bases, with 8 bases left in between. Germline lookup yields CDR1 LNHDA and CDR2 SQIVND (reference sequence). This chain's CDR3 is CASSIGVDEQYF. CDR3 nucleotides: TGTGCCAGTAGTATCGGGGTCGACGAGCAGTACTTC. The full variable domain, its missing parts supplied by reference TRBV19 and TRBJ2-7, is DGGITQSPKYLFRKEGQNVTLSCEQNLNHDAMYWYRQDPGQGLRLIYYSQIVNDFQKGDIAEGYSVSREKKESFPLTVTSAQKNPTAFYLCASSIGVDEQYFGPGTRLTVT.

The rearrangement links TRBV2 to TRBJ2-7, with TRBD2 as a possible D gene (5 bases). The V end was cut by 3 bases, the J end by 7 bases, with 19 bases between. This CDR3 is 15 amino acids long. Germline loops: CDR1 SNHLY, CDR2 FYNNEI. CDR3 sequence reads: CASSEHATSEREQYF. The CDR3 coding sequence is TGTGCCAGCAGTGAGCACGCAACATCAGAGCGGGAGCAGTACTTC.

CDR3 nucleotides: TGTGCCAGCAGTCCCCGTTCTCTCCACGAGCAGTACTTC. As protein: CASSPRSLHEQYF. The rearrangement uses TRBV6-5 and TRBJ2-7; D is uncertain. V was trimmed by 5 bases and J by 5 bases, leaving 13 bases between them. Germline V lookup: CDR1 MNHEY, CDR2 SVGAGI. The CDR3 has 13 residues.

This clone was seen a handful of times. V usage is TRBV6-5 and J usage is TRBJ2-3; D not certain. CDR3 size: 13 residues. V dropped 2 bases and J dropped 4 bases, with 7 bases sitting between them. From germline, CDR1 is MNHEY and CDR2 SVGAGI. CDR3 DNA sequence: TGTGCCAGCAGTTACAGACTTGCAGATACGCAGTATTTT. Encoded protein: CASSYRLADTQYF.

This clone has only a few counts. The V call is TRBV5-1, the J call TRBJ2-2, with a tentative D call TRBD1 (6 bases). Trimming removed 4 bases at V and 6 bases at J, with 16 bases between. Per the germline V gene, CDR1 is SGHRS and CDR2 is YFSETQ. This CDR3 spans 15 amino acids. CDR3 sequence (DNA): TGCGCCAGCAGCCATGGACAGAAGATCTCCGGGGAGCTGTTTTTT. This codes for CASSHGQKISGELFF.

In this sample, this clone turned up a few times. The chain links TRBV6-1 to TRBJ1-4; 12 bases are a match to TRBD1. CDR1 and CDR2 from the germline V gene are MNHNS and SASEGT. The CDR3 is 15 residues long. V lost 5 bases to trimming and J lost 5 bases; unmatched junction nucleotides: 3. The DNA of the CDR3 is TGTGCCAGCAGTACCGGGACAGGGGGCAATGAAAAACTGTTTTTT. Encoded protein: CASSTGTGGNEKLFF.

The chain recombines TRBV14 with TRBJ2-1; 14 bases are a match to TRBD2. The germline gives CDR1 SGHDN, CDR2 FVKESK. V shed 0 bases, J shed 0 bases, and the junction held 7 bases outside the gene matches. This CDR3 has 20 amino acids. CDR3 bases: TGTGCCAGCAGCCAAGATCAAAGGACTAGCGGGGGGCGCTCCTACAATGAGCAGTTCTTC. Translated, it gives CASSQDQRTSGGRSYNEQFF. Using reference TRBV14 and TRBJ2-1 for the parts outside the CDR3, the full variable domain is EAGVTQFPSHSVIEKGQTVTLRCDPISGHDNLYWYRRVMGKEIKFLLHFVKESKQDESGMPNNRFLAERTGGTYSTLKVQPAELEDSGVYFCASSQDQRTSGGRSYNEQFFGPGTRLTVL.

The chain joins TRBV5-1 to TRBJ1-1; 9 bases agree with TRBD1. The CDR3 runs 15 residues. Germline V gives CDR1 SGHRS, CDR2 YFSETQ. J gave up 3 bases and V 4 bases, and 7 bases lay outside the gene matches. CDR3 in DNA: TGCGCCAGCAGCCCGACAGGGGGAAGGGACACTGAAGCTTTCTTT. This gives the protein CASSPTGGRDTEAFF.

This clone turned up a few times. The genes are TRBV7-9 and TRBJ1-2, with a possible D match to TRBD1 (6 bases). Trimming took off 0 bases at V and 2 bases at J, with 13 bases between the two ends. CDR3 length: 16 amino acids. In germline, CDR1 is SEHNR, CDR2 FQNEAQ (reference sequence). Here the CDR3 reads CASSLASGTLNYGYTF. DNA of the CDR3: TGTGCCAGCAGCTTAGCCTCCGGGACATTGAACTATGGCTACACCTTC.